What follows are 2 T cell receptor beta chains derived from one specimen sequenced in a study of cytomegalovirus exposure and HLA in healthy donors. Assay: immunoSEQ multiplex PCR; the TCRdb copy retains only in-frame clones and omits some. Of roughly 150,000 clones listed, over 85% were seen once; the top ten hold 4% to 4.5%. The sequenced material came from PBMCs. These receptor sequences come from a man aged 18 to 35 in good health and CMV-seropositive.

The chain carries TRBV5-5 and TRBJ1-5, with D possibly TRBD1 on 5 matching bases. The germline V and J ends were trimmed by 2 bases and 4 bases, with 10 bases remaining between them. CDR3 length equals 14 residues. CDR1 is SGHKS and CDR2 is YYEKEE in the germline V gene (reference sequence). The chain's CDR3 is CASSLRGTNQPQHF. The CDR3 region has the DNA TGTGCCAGCAGCTTACGGGGGACGAATCAGCCCCAGCATTTT.

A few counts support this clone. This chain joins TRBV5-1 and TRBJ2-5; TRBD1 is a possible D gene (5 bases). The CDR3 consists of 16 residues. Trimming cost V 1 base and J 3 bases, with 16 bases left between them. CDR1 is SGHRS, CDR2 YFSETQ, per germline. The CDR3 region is CASSLSNPRDEETQYF. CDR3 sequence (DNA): TGCGCCAGCAGCTTGTCCAACCCCAGGGATGAAGAGACCCAGTACTTC.